These 4 T cell receptor beta chains originate from one sample sequenced in a study of cytotoxic CD8 clonotypes in ibrutinib-treated CLL. Method: immunoSEQ multiplex PCR; TCRdb's copy keeps in-frame clones and lacks some. The sample holds approximately 100,000 clones, 60% to 80% seen once. Material: PBMCs, obtained after 12 months of ibrutinib treatment. These receptors came from a human donor with chronic lymphocytic leukemia.

The J gene is TRBJ1-5, the V gene TRBV6-5; the D gene is possibly TRBD1 (6 bases). The CDR3 runs to 15 residues. Germline V CDR1 and CDR2: MNHEY, SVGAGI. Trimming cost V 6 bases and J 0 bases, with 12 bases left between them. The CDR3 DNA is TGTGCCAGCAGGCTTGGACAGTTTAGCAATCAGCCCCAGCATTTT. Amino acid sequence: CASRLGQFSNQPQHF.

This clone was found a few times. V usage is TRBV30 and J usage is TRBJ2-7, with TRBD1 as a possible D gene (6 bases). Germline CDR1 GTSNPN, CDR2 SVGIG (reference sequence). V shed 1 base and J shed 3 bases, with 10 bases lying between them. The CDR3 runs to 13 residues. DNA for the CDR3: TGTGCCTGGAGTGCAGGGGCTGTCTACGAGCAGTACTTC. It encodes CAWSAGAVYEQYF.

This CDR3 reads CASSLFVGTAGYTF. The CDR3 bases are TGTGCCAGCAGTTTATTCGTAGGGACAGCTGGCTACACCTTC. The J gene is TRBJ1-2, the V gene TRBV28; 7 bases align to TRBD1. CDR3 length: 14 residues. Per germline, CDR1 MDHEN and CDR2 SYDVKM. The V segment lost 1 base and the J segment 7 bases; nucleotides outside the gene matches: 6.

The V gene is TRBV18, the J gene TRBJ2-7; D gene ambiguous. CDR1 is KGHSH and CDR2 is LQKENI in the germline V gene. The length of the CDR3 is 13 residues. V was cut by 2 bases and J by 5 bases, with 10 bases left in between. The CDR3 protein is CASSPTLTHEQYF. CDR3 bases: TGTGCCAGCTCACCAACCCTGACCCACGAGCAGTACTTC.